The clone carrying this TCR beta chain was seen a handful of times. What it binds is unknown. The V gene lost 2 bases and the J gene lost 4 bases, with 17 bases spanning the gap. The CDR3 is made up of 16 amino acids. The V gene's germline CDR1 is SGHTA and CDR2 FQGNSA. This sample's time point: blood at routine non-recurrence follow-up after resection. In each case, whole RNA from tumor, nontumor lung or frozen PBMC was sequenced unsorted. One entry per CDR3 protein results from TCRdb running MiXCR on the 5' RACE reads. This table holds tens of thousands of distinct CDR3 sequences, roughly 7% found once. This sample is part of a study of spatial heterogeneity in lung cancer. Study summary: There were 75 or so donors, all of them untreated patients with early-stage non-small cell lung cancer.

Overall study findings and caveats: Blood contained ubiquitous expanded tumor TCRs more at resection than at follow-up.

The sequencing used PBMCs, collected at follow-up. The TCR sequence derives from a female donor with early-stage non-small cell lung cancer. V gene TRBV7-2 combines with J gene TRBJ2-5; TRBD1 might be the D (6 bases). CDR3 sequence reads: CASSLRAQRGRETQYF. In DNA form, the CDR3 reads TGTGCCAGCAGCTTACGGGCCCAAAGGGGGAGAGAGACCCAGTACTTC.